These T cell receptor beta chains were read from a single sample in a study of blood T cell repertoires in COVID-19. Measured with immunoSEQ multiplex PCR; TCRdb has only the in-frame clones, and not every one. This table has 130,000 to 150,000 clones, approximately 86% appearing once. Sequenced input: peripheral blood. The receptors here all came from an older man with acute or convalescent COVID-19. Each CDR3 is given with its conserved first and last residue. The D gene is left open where the match is weak. Clone size, where shown, is once, few, many, or a class for clones that have expanded.

clone size: -
V gene: TRBV20-1
D gene: -
J gene: TRBJ2-1
CDR3 DNA: TGCAGTGCTAGTCGGGAAGCTGACAACAATGAGCAGTTCTTC
CDR3 protein: CSASREADNNEQFF

clone size: -
V gene: TRBV27
D gene: TRBD2
J gene: TRBJ2-1
CDR3 DNA: TGTGCCAGCAGTTTACCCCGACTAGCGGGAATCTCCTACAATGAGCAGTTCTTC
CDR3 protein: CASSLPRLAGISYNEQFF

clone size: -
V gene: TRBV4-1
D gene: TRBD1
J gene: TRBJ1-2
CDR3 DNA: TGCGCCAGCAGCCAAGTGGCAGGGGGATATGGCTACACCTTC
CDR3 protein: CASSQVAGGYGYTF

clone size: -
V gene: TRBV14
D gene: -
J gene: TRBJ1-1
CDR3 DNA: TGTGCCAGCACCCCTCAGGCGAATTTGAACACTGAAGCTTTCTTT
CDR3 protein: CASTPQANLNTEAFF

clone size: -
V gene: TRBV3-1/TRBV3-2
D gene: -
J gene: TRBJ2-2
CDR3 DNA: TGTGCCAGCAGCCTCATCAGCGGGGAGCTGTTTTTT
CDR3 protein: CASSLISGELFF

clone size: -
V gene: TRBV15
D gene: -
J gene: TRBJ2-7
CDR3 DNA: TGTGCCACCAGCAGAGTGGGGGGACCGGCCTACGAGCAGTACTTC
CDR3 protein: CATSRVGGPAYEQYF

clone size: -
V gene: TRBV7-9
D gene: -
J gene: TRBJ2-5
CDR3 DNA: TGTGCCAGCAGCTTGAGGCAGGGGGGAGAGACCCAGTACTTC
CDR3 protein: CASSLRQGGETQYF

clone size: -
V gene: TRBV5-5
D gene: TRBD1
J gene: TRBJ2-5
CDR3 DNA: TGTGCCAGCAGCAAGGACAGGGGGGAGACCCAGTACTTC
CDR3 protein: CASSKDRGETQYF

clone size: -
V gene: TRBV15
D gene: -
J gene: TRBJ1-4
CDR3 DNA: TGTGCCACCAGCGTAGGAGACAGAGGGAGGAATGAAAAACTGTTTTTT
CDR3 protein: CATSVGDRGRNEKLFF

clone size: few
V gene: TRBV28
D gene: -
J gene: TRBJ1-4
CDR3 DNA: TGTGCCAGCAGTTCTGGGACACTAGGATATGAAAAACTGTTTTTT
CDR3 protein: CASSSGTLGYEKLFF

clone size: -
V gene: TRBV10-1
D gene: TRBD1
J gene: TRBJ2-7
CDR3 DNA: TGCGCCAGCATCTGGACAGGGTCGTACGAGCAGTACTTC
CDR3 protein: CASIWTGSYEQYF

clone size: -
V gene: TRBV3-1/TRBV3-2
D gene: TRBD2
J gene: TRBJ2-1
CDR3 DNA: TGTGCCAGCAGCCGCACCGGGACTAGCCACGGGAATGAGCAGTTCTTC
CDR3 protein: CASSRTGTSHGNEQFF

clone size: -
V gene: TRBV27
D gene: TRBD1
J gene: TRBJ2-7
CDR3 DNA: TGTGCCAGCAGTTCCCCCTTAGGACAGGGGGCTCGGTACGAGCAGTACTTC
CDR3 protein: CASSSPLGQGARYEQYF

clone size: -
V gene: TRBV4-1
D gene: -
J gene: TRBJ1-5
CDR3 DNA: TGCGCCAGCAGCCAGGCAGGCAACCTTGGCAATCAGCCCCAGCATTTT
CDR3 protein: CASSQAGNLGNQPQHF

clone size: -
V gene: TRBV6-4
D gene: TRBD1
J gene: TRBJ2-1
CDR3 DNA: TGTGCCAGCAGTGACTCTGGGACAGGGGGCTACGATGAGCAGTTCTTC
CDR3 protein: CASSDSGTGGYDEQFF

clone size: -
V gene: TRBV6-5
D gene: -
J gene: TRBJ2-5
CDR3 DNA: TGTGCCAGCAGTTCAGAGGGAGTCCAAGAGACCCAGTACTTC
CDR3 protein: CASSSEGVQETQYF

clone size: once
V gene: TRBV7-2
D gene: -
J gene: TRBJ2-7
CDR3 DNA: TGTGCCAGCAGCTTCGGGGGAGTCTACGAGCAGTACTTC
CDR3 protein: CASSFGGVYEQYF

clone size: -
V gene: TRBV18
D gene: -
J gene: TRBJ1-2
CDR3 DNA: TGTGCCAGCTCACCATCCGGGGAAGCTAACTATGGCTACACCTTC
CDR3 protein: CASSPSGEANYGYTF

clone size: -
V gene: TRBV5-1
D gene: -
J gene: TRBJ2-3
CDR3 DNA: TGCGCCAGCAGCCTAGGATATCAGGGGAGCCCAGATACGCAGTATTTT
CDR3 protein: CASSLGYQGSPDTQYF

clone size: -
V gene: TRBV28
D gene: -
J gene: TRBJ2-7
CDR3 DNA: TGTGCCAGCAGTTTTAGCTCCTACGAGCAGTACTTC
CDR3 protein: CASSFSSYEQYF

clone size: few
V gene: TRBV10-3
D gene: TRBD1
J gene: TRBJ2-1
CDR3 DNA: TGTGCCATCAGTGAAGCCGGGACAGGGGGCCGACTCTACAATGAGCAGTTCTTC
CDR3 protein: CAISEAGTGGRLYNEQFF

clone size: -
V gene: TRBV6-5
D gene: TRBD1
J gene: TRBJ1-1
CDR3 DNA: TGTGCCAGCAGGACAGGGTTGAACACTGAAGCTTTCTTT
CDR3 protein: CASRTGLNTEAFF

clone size: -
V gene: TRBV18
D gene: TRBD1
J gene: TRBJ2-3
CDR3 DNA: TGTGCCAGCTCCCCAGCAGGGGGCTCCACAGATACGCAGTATTTT
CDR3 protein: CASSPAGGSTDTQYF

clone size: once
V gene: TRBV6-5
D gene: TRBD1
J gene: TRBJ1-2
CDR3 DNA: TGTGCCAGCAACCTCGAGACAGGGAGCTATGGCTACACCTTC
CDR3 protein: CASNLETGSYGYTF

clone size: -
V gene: TRBV5-5
D gene: -
J gene: TRBJ1-1
CDR3 DNA: TGTGCCAGCAGCTTCGGGGGGCTCGACACTGAAGCTTTCTTT
CDR3 protein: CASSFGGLDTEAFF

clone size: -
V gene: TRBV2
D gene: -
J gene: TRBJ1-5
CDR3 DNA: TGTGCCAGCAGTGAAGCGGGCGTACGGGGTCAGCCCCAGCATTTT
CDR3 protein: CASSEAGVRGQPQHF

clone size: -
V gene: TRBV25-1
D gene: -
J gene: TRBJ1-1
CDR3 DNA: TGTGCCAGCAGTGATAGACTACTGGGCGCTGAAGCTTTCTTT
CDR3 protein: CASSDRLLGAEAFF

clone size: -
V gene: TRBV2
D gene: -
J gene: TRBJ1-1
CDR3 DNA: TGTGCCAGCAGGAGGGGGACTGAAGCTTTCTTT
CDR3 protein: CASRRGTEAFF

clone size: -
V gene: TRBV7-2
D gene: -
J gene: TRBJ2-2
CDR3 DNA: TGTGCCAGCAGCTTAGCTGGCGGTAACACCGGGGAGCTGTTTTTT
CDR3 protein: CASSLAGGNTGELFF

clone size: -
V gene: TRBV14
D gene: -
J gene: TRBJ2-1
CDR3 DNA: TGTGCCAGCAGAGACAGCAGAACTAACTCCAATGAGCAGTTCTTC
CDR3 protein: CASRDSRTNSNEQFF

clone size: -
V gene: TRBV2
D gene: -
J gene: TRBJ2-5
CDR3 DNA: TGTGCCAGCAGATCAAGGGGTCAAGAGACCCAGTACTTC
CDR3 protein: CASRSRGQETQYF

clone size: -
V gene: TRBV19
D gene: -
J gene: TRBJ2-2
CDR3 DNA: TGTGCCAGTAAGGGGCAGAACACCGGGGAGCTGTTTTTT
CDR3 protein: CASKGQNTGELFF